This T cell receptor beta chain was obtained from a study of blood T cell repertoires in COVID-19. Germline trimming cut 5 bases from V and 10 bases from J; bases unmatched to any gene: 8. The CDR3 sequence is 13 residues long. CDR1 and CDR2 from the germline V gene are MNHEY and SVGAGI. Data came from immunoSEQ multiplex PCR; TCRdb stores just in-frame clones and leaves some out. Found here are hundreds of thousands of clones, 70% to 90% of them singletons; the top ten hold around 7.8%. The TCR was taken from a woman aged 50 to 65 with COVID-19, enrolled during active disease. The chain employs TRBV6-5 and TRBJ2-3; 8 bases fit TRBD1. Sequencing was performed on peripheral blood. This CDR3 reads CASSRKGQEAQYF. In DNA, the CDR3 is TGTGCCAGCAGTCGGAAGGGACAGGAGGCGCAGTATTTT.